These 16 T cell receptor beta chains originate from one sample sequenced in a study of T cell repertoires in cytomegalovirus infection. MiXCR, run by TCRdb on the reads, gives a single entry per CDR3 protein. The data hold over 250,000 distinct CDR3 sequences, with 20% to 25% observed a single time. Their antigens are not known. Source: cultured PBMCs, taken from culture after CMV antigen stimulation. The origin of the receptors is a human donor in good health (CMV status not recorded). Some clones in this sample may be carry-over from other donors' samples.

The chain combines TRBV28 with TRBJ2-7; D might be TRBD1 or TRBD2, each matching 5 bases. This CDR3 comprises 12 residues. CDR1 and CDR2 (germline): MDHEN, SYDVKM. Trimming removed 6 bases at V and 3 bases at J, with 9 bases between. The CDR3 DNA reads TGTGCCAGCAGGGGACGAGACTACGAGCAGTACTTC. This encodes CASRGRDYEQYF.

The sample holds a few counts of this clonotype. The DNA of the CDR3 is TGTGCCAGCAGTTTGAGGCAAAACGAGCAGTACTTC. This sequence encodes CASSLRQNEQYF. The J gene is TRBJ2-7, the V gene TRBV12-3 or TRBV12-4; D gene unclear. Trimming pared 3 bases from V and 5 bases from J, leaving 8 bases between. CDR3 size: 12 residues.

The rearrangement uses TRBV7-8 and TRBJ2-3; a weak D match, TRBD2 (5 bases). Germline loops: CDR1 SGHVS, CDR2 FQNEAQ. V shed 0 bases and J shed 6 bases, with 16 bases lying between them. The CDR3 loop spans 16 amino acids. In nucleotides, the CDR3 is TGTGCCAGCAGCTTAGCGCGGGCCCGAGAAGGGGATACGCAGTATTTT. It is translated as CASSLARAREGDTQYF.

The chain has TRBV2 and TRBJ1-1; TRBD1 might be the D (5 bases). The CDR3 runs to 12 residues. Deletions cut 6 bases from V and 4 bases from J, with 9 bases between. Germline lookup yields CDR1 SNHLY and CDR2 FYNNEI. For the CDR3, the DNA is TGTGCCAGCAGGGGGCTTGTCACTGAAGCTTTCTTT. It encodes CASRGLVTEAFF. The full variable domain, in which reference TRBV2 and TRBJ1-1 provide the parts outside the CDR3, is EPEVTQTPSHQVTQMGQEVILRCVPISNHLYFYWYRQILGQKVEFLVSFYNNEISEKSEIFDDQFSVERPDGSNFTLKIRSTKLEDSAMYFCASRGLVTEAFFGQGTRLTVV.

The V gene is TRBV6-1, the J gene TRBJ2-1; 14 bases align to TRBD2. Per germline, CDR1 MNHNS and CDR2 SASEGT. This CDR3 has 16 amino acids. V gave up 5 bases and J gave up 4 bases; unmatched junction bases: 4. CDR3 in amino acids: CASSLTSGRVYNEQFF. The CDR3 bases are TGTGCCAGCAGTCTGACTAGCGGGAGGGTTTACAATGAGCAGTTCTTC.

There are a few counts of this clonotype. The chain uses TRBV29-1 and TRBJ2-5, with D hard to call. This CDR3 comprises 12 residues. Trimming took off 4 bases at V and 2 bases at J, with 8 bases between the two ends. Germline lookup yields CDR1 SQVTM and CDR2 ANQGSEA. The CDR3 region is CSVALSQETQYF. CDR3 nucleotides: TGCAGCGTTGCGCTTAGTCAAGAGACCCAGTACTTC.

The chain employs TRBV6-2 or TRBV6-3 and TRBJ1-1, with 7 nucleotides matching TRBD1. J was trimmed by 5 bases and V by 7 bases; bases with no gene match: 4. Germline V gene data show CDR1 as MNHEY and CDR2 as SVGEGT. This CDR3 contains 12 residues. CDR3 sequence (DNA): TGTGCCAGCATCAGGGGGGGGACTGAAGCTTTCTTT. This sequence encodes CASIRGGTEAFF.

This clonotype appeared many times. V usage is TRBV18 and J usage is TRBJ1-1; D unresolved. Germline loops: CDR1 KGHSH, CDR2 LQKENI. CDR3 length: 13 amino acids. Trimming removed 4 bases at V and 3 bases at J, with 9 bases between. CDR3 sequence (DNA): TGTGCCAGCTCACGATCGAGGGACACTGAAGCTTTCTTT. Translation: CASSRSRDTEAFF.

This chain joins TRBV4-1 and TRBJ2-1; D is unresolved. The length of the CDR3 is 14 residues. Trimming left V 4 bases short and J 3 bases short, with 10 bases between. The germline V gene encodes CDR1 MGHRA and CDR2 YSYEKL. The CDR3 bases are TGCGCCAGCAGCCTTCGAGAATTCTACAATGAGCAGTTCTTC. It translates to CASSLREFYNEQFF.

This chain links TRBV28 with TRBJ1-3; D remains unclear. The V gene's germline CDR1 is MDHEN and CDR2 SYDVKM. Trimming left V 5 bases short and J 0 bases short, with 11 bases between. The CDR3 extends over 15 amino acids. The CDR3 loop reads CASSRGRNSGNTIYF. The CDR3 DNA follows: TGTGCCAGCAGTCGCGGACGTAACTCTGGAAACACCATATATTTT.

Written as DNA, the CDR3 is TGCGCCAGCAGCCAAGAGAGGGGGTACTCTGGAAACACCATATATTTT. This sequence encodes CASSQERGYSGNTIYF. The rearrangement links TRBV4-1 to TRBJ1-3; TRBD1 is a possible D gene (6 bases). CDR1 is MGHRA and CDR2 is YSYEKL in the germline V gene. CDR3 size: 16 residues. The germline V and J ends were trimmed by 0 bases and 0 bases, with 9 bases remaining between them.

This clonotype was observed many times. The chain links TRBV12-3 or TRBV12-4 to TRBJ1-2, with D perhaps TRBD1 (5 bases). Trimming stripped 8 bases from V and 4 bases from J, with 20 bases between. The CDR3 is 15 residues long. The CDR3, as DNA: TGTGCCAGCCTACTGGGAGCTAGGGGTGGCTATGGCTACACCTTC. This gives the protein CASLLGARGGYGYTF.

The table lists this clonotype with a few counts. The chain has TRBV14 and TRBJ2-1; TRBD2 matches 7 bases. CDR1 and CDR2 from the germline V gene are SGHDN and FVKESK. This CDR3 spans 17 amino acids. The trim removed 0 bases at V and 8 bases at J, leaving 13 bases unmatched. The DNA of the CDR3 is TGTGCCAGCAGCCAAGATCTCTATGGACTAGGCTATGATGAGCAGTTCTTC. It encodes CASSQDLYGLGYDEQFF. Based on the CDR3 plus reference TRBV14 and TRBJ2-1, the full variable domain is EAGVTQFPSHSVIEKGQTVTLRCDPISGHDNLYWYRRVMGKEIKFLLHFVKESKQDESGMPNNRFLAERTGGTYSTLKVQPAELEDSGVYFCASSQDLYGLGYDEQFFGPGTRLTVL.

V and J are TRBV3-1 and TRBJ1-6; D might be TRBD1 (6 bases). Germline-derived CDR1 and CDR2 are LGHDT and YNNKEL (reference sequence). The CDR3 extends over 15 amino acids. V was trimmed by 2 bases and J by 7 bases, leaving 12 bases between them. Here the CDR3 DNA reads TGTGCCAGCAGCCAAAAGGCAGGGGAAAATTCACCCCTCCACTTT. Its protein is CASSQKAGENSPLHF.

This clonotype was counted only a few times. The V gene is TRBV7-9, the J gene TRBJ2-3, with 8 bases aligning to TRBD2. Germline V CDR1 and CDR2: SEHNR, FQNEAQ (reference sequence). V lost 1 base, J lost 3 bases, and 3 bases stayed unmatched. This CDR3 region has 15 residues. In DNA, the CDR3 is TGTGCCAGCAGCTTAGAGGGACTAGAGACAGATACGCAGTATTTT. It yields the protein CASSLEGLETDTQYF.

This rearrangement joins TRBV6-2 or TRBV6-3 to TRBJ2-5; 7 bases map to TRBD1. CDR1 MNHEY and CDR2 SVGEGT come from the germline V gene. The CDR3 length is 12 residues. With V trimmed by 8 bases and J by 5 bases, 5 bases remained unmatched. In nucleotides, the CDR3 is TGTGCCAGCGGACAGGTTCGGGAGACCCAGTACTTC. It yields the protein CASGQVRETQYF.